The source of this T cell receptor beta chain is a study of blood T cells in healthy people across ages. Findings and caveats of the study: Expanded clonotype changes were possibly confounded by unknown donor CMV status. Without sorted subsets, naive and antigen-experienced compartments could not be conclusively compared.

This CDR3 is 14 amino acids long. Germline trimming cut 7 bases from V and 3 bases from J; bases unmatched to any gene: 5. The germline gives CDR1 MNHEY, CDR2 SVGAGI. This clonotype came up a few times. What it recognizes is unknown. Researchers collected approximately 9.9 milliliters of peripheral blood from every single donor. A second PCR, run for roughly 7 to 11 cycles, used a sample-barcoded 5' primer plus a J-beta primer mix. One entry per CDR3 protein results from TCRdb running MiXCR on the 5' RACE reads. The sample shows 1.2 million to 1.5 million distinct CDR3 sequences, 40% to 50% of them seen only once.

The chain couples TRBV6-5 to TRBJ2-7; TRBD2 matches at 11 bases. This clonotype was sampled from a woman in her late teens or twenties in good health. The sample consisted of blood. This chain's CDR3 is CASKGTSGHYEQYF. CDR3 in DNA: TGTGCCAGCAAGGGGACTAGCGGCCACTACGAGCAGTACTTC.